Listed here are 4 T cell receptor beta chains from one sample, sequenced in a study of blood T cell repertoires in COVID-19. TCRdb keeps only in-frame clones here, not all; method: immunoSEQ multiplex PCR. The sample records about 160,000 clones, around 85% being singletons. The source material was peripheral blood. The receptor set was obtained from a man aged 70-80 years with acute or convalescent COVID-19.

This chain connects TRBV7-9 to TRBJ1-4, with D tentatively TRBD1 (5 bases). The CDR3 consists of 15 residues. Trimming took 5 bases from V and 0 from J, leaving 10 bases between them. Germline loops: CDR1 SEHNR, CDR2 FQNEAQ (reference sequence). DNA for the CDR3: TGTGCCAGCAGCGCGGGGGAGACAACTAATGAAAAACTGTTTTTT. Encoded protein: CASSAGETTNEKLFF.

In its sample, this clone was seen a few times. V and J are TRBV2 and TRBJ2-7; TRBD1 matches 7 bases. This CDR3 is 15 amino acids long. CDR1 is SNHLY and CDR2 is FYNNEI in the germline V gene. Losses at the gene ends were 0 bases for V and 5 bases for J; bases not matched to a gene: 7. CDR3 coding DNA: TGTGCCAGCAGTGAAGCTATGGGACAGCACCACGAGCAGTACTTC. Its protein product is CASSEAMGQHHEQYF. The entire variable domain, with the rest obtained from reference TRBV2 and TRBJ2-7, is as follows: EPEVTQTPSHQVTQMGQEVILRCVPISNHLYFYWYRQILGQKVEFLVSFYNNEISEKSEIFDDQFSVERPDGSNFTLKIRSTKLEDSAMYFCASSEAMGQHHEQYFGPGTRLTVT.

This chain connects TRBV5-1 to TRBJ2-3; tentatively, D is TRBD1 (6 bases). Trimming stripped 3 bases from V and 2 bases from J, with 19 bases between. Germline CDR1 is SGHRS and CDR2 is YFSETQ. This CDR3 spans 17 amino acids. CDR3 bases: TGCGCCAGCAGCTCTCAGGGGAGCCCCCCACCCACAGATACGCAGTATTTT. Its translation: CASSSQGSPPPTDTQYF.

The gene calls are TRBV5-5 and TRBJ2-2; TRBD1 agrees at 9 bases. Germline assignment: CDR1 SGHKS and CDR2 YYEKEE (reference sequence). This CDR3 has 15 residues. J gave up 3 bases and V 3 bases, and 3 bases lay outside the gene matches. The CDR3 spells CASSWTGADTGELFF. The CDR3 bases are TGTGCCAGCAGCTGGACAGGGGCGGACACCGGGGAGCTGTTTTTT.